This T cell receptor (beta chain) was sequenced for a study of cytomegalovirus exposure and HLA in healthy donors. Study-wide findings and caveats: Highly shared sequence variants in one cluster were likely a sequencing artifact.

CDR1 MNHEY and CDR2 SMNVEV come from the germline V gene (reference sequence). The CDR3 spans 13 residues. PCR involved 60 Vbeta and 13 Jbeta primers. TCRdb's table, derived via immunoSEQ multiplex PCR, lists solely in-frame clones and lacks some. This sample lists more than 40,000 clones; its ten largest clones have roughly 1%. To note about this clone: The antigen is undetermined. The junction and the germline gene differ at one end; a read error may be behind it.

Likely unrecorded immune exposures existed in these nominally healthy donors. The chain is built from TRBV27 and TRBJ1-1, with D possibly matching TRBD1 (5 bases). The sequenced sample was PBMCs. The sequence was collected from a woman between 40 and 50 years old in good health and CMV-seronegative. The CDR3, as DNA: TGTGCCAGCAGGGGGGGTGGGAGCACTGAAGATTTCTTT. Residues: CASRGGGSTEDFF.